This T cell receptor beta chain was documented in a study of control samples from healthy donors and cancer patients. Profiling relied on immunoSEQ multiplex PCR, and the TCRdb table lists in-frame clones only, not all of them. The sample lists approximately 150,000 clones, more than 85% occurring once. V shed 2 bases and J 14 bases; nucleotides not matched to a gene: 14. Per germline, CDR1 ENHRY and CDR2 SYGVKD. The CDR3 has 17 residues. This sequence joins TRBV10-3 and TRBJ2-1, with 14 positions matching TRBD2. The sample taken for sequencing was blood. The TCR comes from a young man in good health. The CDR3 DNA sequence: TGTGCCATCAGTGAGGGTACTTCCGGGACTAGCGGGGGTCCGGAGTTCTTC. Amino acid sequence: CAISEGTSGTSGGPEFF.